This T cell receptor (beta chain) was sequenced for a study of shared clonotypes between healthy human individuals. The study's findings and limits: It was observed that around 5% of naive CD4 clonotypes were shared across several donors. Among non-shared clonotypes, generation probabilities were lower than among those shared by all four donors.

It was across several immunoSEQ plates that each subset's genomic DNA was evenly split. Here immunoSEQ multiplex PCR was the method, and the copy in TCRdb shows in-frame clones only, minus some. The sample holds 2.5 million or so clones, more than 80% seen once. Germline CDR1 and CDR2: SGHRS and YFSETQ. The CDR3 totals 16 residues. V lost 0 bases to trimming and J lost 7 bases; unmatched junction nucleotides: 9. Naive CD45RA+ and memory CD45RA-negative subsets were split from CD4+ cells. As regards this clone: Antigen specificity is unknown.

The chain joins TRBV5-1 to TRBJ1-4, with TRBD1 matching over 7 bases. This sequence was found in a man younger than 35 in good health. Sequenced material: naive CD4+ T cells sorted from blood. Subset: CD45RA+ positively selected. In DNA form, the CDR3 reads TGCGCCAGCAGCTTGGGATCGACAGGGCAGCGTGAAAAACTGTTTTTT. It encodes CASSLGSTGQREKLFF.